This TCR beta chain is drawn from a study of T cells expressing NK-cell markers. Background on the study: In sorted CD3+CD56+NKG2C+, CD3+CD56+NKG2C- and CD3+CD56-NKG2C+ T cells, TCR beta repertoires were obtained. HCMV seropositivity marked most of the eight sequenced donors; one was seronegative.

TCRdb re-called the 5' RACE reads and catalogs CDR3 proteins one per entry, DNA excluded. Its clone listing holds 150,000 or so distinct CDR3 sequences. CDR3 length equals 12 residues. Looked up from germline, CDR1 is SGHDT and CDR2 is YYEEEE. The chain recombines TRBV5-6 with TRBJ2-7; the D call of TRBD2 rests on TCRdb alone, since no DNA is present to check it. The sequencing input was blood T cells: a sorted CD56 or NKG2C T cell subset, CD4+ or CD8+ T cells, or bulk PBMC T cells (not recorded which). The source is a woman between 18 and 69 years old in good health. CDR3 loop: CASSQDRAREYF.